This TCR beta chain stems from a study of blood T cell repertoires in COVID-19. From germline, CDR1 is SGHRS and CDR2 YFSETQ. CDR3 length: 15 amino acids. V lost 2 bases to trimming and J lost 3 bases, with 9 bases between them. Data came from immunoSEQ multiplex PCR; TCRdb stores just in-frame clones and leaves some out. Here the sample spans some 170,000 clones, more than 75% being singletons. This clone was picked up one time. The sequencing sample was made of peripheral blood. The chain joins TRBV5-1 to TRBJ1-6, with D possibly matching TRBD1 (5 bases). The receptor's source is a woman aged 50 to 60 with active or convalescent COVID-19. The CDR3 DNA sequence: TGCGCCAGCAGCTTAGACAGCTTCTATAATTCACCCCTCCACTTT. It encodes CASSLDSFYNSPLHF.